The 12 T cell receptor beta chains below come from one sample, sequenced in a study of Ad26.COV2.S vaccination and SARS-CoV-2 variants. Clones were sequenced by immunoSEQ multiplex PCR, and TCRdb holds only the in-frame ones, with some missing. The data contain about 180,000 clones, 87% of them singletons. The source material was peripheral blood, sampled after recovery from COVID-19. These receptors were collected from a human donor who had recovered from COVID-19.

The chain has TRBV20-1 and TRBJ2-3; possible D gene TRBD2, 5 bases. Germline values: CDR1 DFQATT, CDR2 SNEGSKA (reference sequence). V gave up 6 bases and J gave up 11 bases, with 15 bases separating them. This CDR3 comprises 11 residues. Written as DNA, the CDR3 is TGCAGTGCCCCGGACTCCCCAATGCAGTATTTT. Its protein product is CSAPDSPMQYF.

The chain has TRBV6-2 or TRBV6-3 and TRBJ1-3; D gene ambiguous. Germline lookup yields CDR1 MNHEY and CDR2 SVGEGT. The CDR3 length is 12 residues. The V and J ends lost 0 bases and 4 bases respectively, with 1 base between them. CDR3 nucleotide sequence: TGTGCCAGCAGTTACTCCGGAAACACCATATATTTT. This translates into CASSYSGNTIYF.

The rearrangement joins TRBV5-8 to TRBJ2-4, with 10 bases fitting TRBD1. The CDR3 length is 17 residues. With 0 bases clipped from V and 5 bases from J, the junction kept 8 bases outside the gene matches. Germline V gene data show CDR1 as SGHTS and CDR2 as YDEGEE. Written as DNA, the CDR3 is TGTGCCAGCAGCTTGGCCGGGGACAGGGGTCGGGAAAACATTCAGTACTTC. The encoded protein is CASSLAGDRGRENIQYF.

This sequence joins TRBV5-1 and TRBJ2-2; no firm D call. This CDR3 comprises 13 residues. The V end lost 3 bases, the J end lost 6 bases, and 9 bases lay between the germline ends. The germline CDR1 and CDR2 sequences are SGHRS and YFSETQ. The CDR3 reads CASSWLVAGELFF. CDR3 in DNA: TGCGCCAGCAGCTGGTTAGTAGCCGGGGAGCTGTTTTTT.

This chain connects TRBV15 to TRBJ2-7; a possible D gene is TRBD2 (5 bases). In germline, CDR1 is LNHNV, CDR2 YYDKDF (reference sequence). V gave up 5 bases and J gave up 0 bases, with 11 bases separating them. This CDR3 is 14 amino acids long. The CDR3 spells CATSGRTGSYEQYF. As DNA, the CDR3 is TGTGCCACCAGCGGTAGGACTGGCTCCTACGAGCAGTACTTC. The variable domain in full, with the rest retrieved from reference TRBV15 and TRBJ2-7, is DAMVIQNPRYQVTQFGKPVTLSCSQTLNHNVMYWYQQKSSQAPKLLFHYYDKDFNNEADTPDNFQSRRPNTSFCFLDIRSPGLGDTAMYLCATSGRTGSYEQYFGPGTRLTVT.

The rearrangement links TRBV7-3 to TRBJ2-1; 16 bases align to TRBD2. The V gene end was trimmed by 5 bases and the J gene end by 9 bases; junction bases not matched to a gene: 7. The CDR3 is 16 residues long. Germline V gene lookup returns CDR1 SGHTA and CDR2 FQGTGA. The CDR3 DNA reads TGTGCCAGCAGCCCGGGACTAGCGGGGGGGCGAGGTGAGCAGTTCTTC. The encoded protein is CASSPGLAGGRGEQFF.

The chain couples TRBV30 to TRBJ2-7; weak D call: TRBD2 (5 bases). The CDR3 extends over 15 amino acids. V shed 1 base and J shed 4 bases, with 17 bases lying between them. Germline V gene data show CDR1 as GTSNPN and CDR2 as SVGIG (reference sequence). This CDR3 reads CAWSGGVSPYYEQYF. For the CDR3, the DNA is TGTGCCTGGAGTGGGGGAGTATCTCCTTATTACGAGCAGTACTTC.

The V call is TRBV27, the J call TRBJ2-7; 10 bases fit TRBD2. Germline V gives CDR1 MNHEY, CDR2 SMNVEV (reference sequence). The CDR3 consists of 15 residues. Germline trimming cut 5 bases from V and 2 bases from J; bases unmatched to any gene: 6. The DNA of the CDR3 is TGTGCCAGCAGTAGGCTAGCGGGGGACACCTACGAGCAGTACTTC. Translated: CASSRLAGDTYEQYF.

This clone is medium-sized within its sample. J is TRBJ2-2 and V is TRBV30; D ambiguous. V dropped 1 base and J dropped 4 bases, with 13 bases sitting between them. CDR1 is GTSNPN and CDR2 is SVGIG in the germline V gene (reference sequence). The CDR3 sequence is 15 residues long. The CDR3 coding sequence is TGTGCCTGGAGTGCTGACGCGGCCGGCACCGGGGAGCTGTTTTTT. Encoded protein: CAWSADAAGTGELFF.

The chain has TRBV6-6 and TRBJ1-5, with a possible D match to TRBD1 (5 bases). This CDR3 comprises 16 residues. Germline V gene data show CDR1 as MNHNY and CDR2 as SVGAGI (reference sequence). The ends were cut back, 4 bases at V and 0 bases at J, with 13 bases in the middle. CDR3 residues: CASSFDPGTSNQPQHF. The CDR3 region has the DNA TGTGCCAGCAGTTTTGACCCCGGGACTAGCAATCAGCCCCAGCATTTT.

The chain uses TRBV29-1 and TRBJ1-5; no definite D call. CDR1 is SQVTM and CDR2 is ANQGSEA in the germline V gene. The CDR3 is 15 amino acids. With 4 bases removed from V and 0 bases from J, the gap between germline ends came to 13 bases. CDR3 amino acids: CSVVVTGRSNQPQHF. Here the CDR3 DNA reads TGCAGCGTTGTAGTGACCGGACGTAGCAATCAGCCCCAGCATTTT. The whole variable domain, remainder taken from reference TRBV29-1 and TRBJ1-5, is SAVISQKPSRDICQRGTSLTIQCQVDSQVTMMFWYRQQPGQSLTLIATANQGSEATYESGFVIDKFPISRPNLTFSTLTVSNMSPEDSSIYLCSVVVTGRSNQPQHFGDGTRLSIL.

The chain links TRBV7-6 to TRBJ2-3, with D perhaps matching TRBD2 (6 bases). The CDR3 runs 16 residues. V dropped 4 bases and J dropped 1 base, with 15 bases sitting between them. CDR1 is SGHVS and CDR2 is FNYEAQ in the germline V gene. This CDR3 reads CASSSAGGSGTDTQYF. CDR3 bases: TGTGCCAGCAGCTCGGCCGGGGGTAGCGGCACAGATACGCAGTATTTT.